Each of the 12 T cell receptor beta chains below was sequenced from the same sample in a study of HIV-infected children after antiretroviral therapy interruption. RNA-based 3' RACE libraries used unique molecular identifiers. A single record per CDR3 protein comes from TCRdb applying MiXCR to the 3' RACE reads. The profile shows 45,000 to 50,000 distinct CDR3 sequences, approximately 4.3% of them singletons. Treatment here: PENTA 11 planned treatment interruption arm or continuous ART arm. The sequencing used CD45RA+ CD4+ T cells from PBMCs, pooled from several time points, collected from a donor given antiretroviral therapy, either interrupted or continuous. Indicated subset: naive CD4+ CD45RA+ CD45RO- T cells. Receptor source: a pool of human donors with HIV.

The chain carries TRBV6-4 and TRBJ2-3; 9 bases line up with TRBD1. V was pared by 2 bases and J by 4 bases, with 1 base of the junction left unmatched. Germline assignment: CDR1 MRHNA and CDR2 SNTAGT. CDR3 length: 14 amino acids. CDR3 sequence reads: CASSDRDRADTQYF. The CDR3 DNA reads as TGTGCCAGCAGTGACCGGGACAGGGCAGATACGCAGTATTTT.

This clonotype came up many times. The chain employs TRBV5-1 and TRBJ2-7; perhaps TRBD2 as D (5 bases). There are 12 residues in the CDR3. Germline V gives CDR1 SGHRS, CDR2 YFSETQ. Trimming pared 7 bases from V and 10 bases from J, leaving 18 bases between. CDR3 nucleotides: TGCGCCAGCTGTAGCGACCTTTCGCAACAGTACTTC. This sequence encodes CASCSDLSQQYF.

This chain uses TRBV27 with TRBJ2-3, with no clear D. Trimming removed 4 bases from V and 0 bases from J, with 14 bases in between. The length of the CDR3 is 16 residues. In germline, CDR1 is MNHEY, CDR2 SMNVEV (reference sequence). Written as DNA, the CDR3 is TGTGCCAGCAGTTCATTTCTCTTCCCTAGCACAGATACGCAGTATTTT. It encodes CASSSFLFPSTDTQYF.

CDR3 region: CSVGPTLAVYEQYF. CDR3 in DNA: TGCAGCGTTGGTCCTACTTTGGCCGTCTACGAGCAGTACTTC. The chain is built from TRBV29-1 and TRBJ2-7; D is unresolved. Germline V gives CDR1 SQVTM, CDR2 ANQGSEA. CDR3 length: 14 amino acids. The V and J ends lost 4 bases and 3 bases respectively, with 16 bases between them.

This clonotype was seen at least ten times. The chain links TRBV7-8 to TRBJ2-7; no definite D call. V was cut by 1 base and J by 7 bases, with 14 bases left in between. This CDR3 is built from 14 residues. Germline V lookup: CDR1 SGHVS, CDR2 FQNEAQ. As DNA, the CDR3 is TGTGCCAGCAGCTTAGGTCGGCCCCTGGGTGAGCAGTACTTC. Its protein product is CASSLGRPLGEQYF.

This clonotype was counted at least ten times. The chain is built from TRBV12-3 or TRBV12-4 and TRBJ1-2, with TRBD1 identical over 7 bases. With 4 bases clipped from V and 8 bases from J, the junction kept 7 bases outside the gene matches. This CDR3 comprises 13 residues. CDR3 DNA sequence: TGTGCCAGCAGTTCGGACAGGAATTTAGGCTACACCTTC. Residues: CASSSDRNLGYTF.

This clonotype was observed at least ten times. V is TRBV20-1 and J is TRBJ2-2; possibly TRBD2 for D (7 bases). Germline CDR1 reads DFQATT; CDR2 reads SNEGSKA (reference sequence). Trimming left V 5 bases short and J 3 bases short, with 19 bases between. This CDR3 is 16 amino acids long. The CDR3 reads CSAGGAGAADTGELFF. CDR3 bases: TGCAGTGCTGGGGGGGCGGGGGCGGCCGACACCGGGGAGCTGTTTTTT.

This clonotype was counted at least ten times. V and J are TRBV28 and TRBJ1-5, with D possibly matching TRBD1 (5 bases). The V and J ends lost 3 bases and 4 bases respectively, with 7 bases between them. The germline CDR1 and CDR2 sequences are MDHEN and SYDVKM. CDR3 length equals 13 residues. The DNA for the CDR3 is TGTGCCAGCAGTTTGCCAGGGAATCAGCCCCAGCATTTT. It yields the protein CASSLPGNQPQHF.

This clonotype was recorded many times. The V gene is TRBV20-1, the J gene TRBJ1-5, with 8 bases aligning to TRBD1. CDR1 and CDR2 from the germline V gene are DFQATT and SNEGSKA (reference sequence). The CDR3 is made up of 17 amino acids. V trimming: 5 bases; J trimming: 0 bases; junction bases outside the gene matches: 12. The DNA of the CDR3 is TGCAGTGCTTCAGGGCAGGGGGCGTGGAGTAGCAATCAGCCCCAGCATTTT. Residues: CSASGQGAWSSNQPQHF.

This clonotype was counted ten times or more. The chain uses TRBV7-9 and TRBJ1-1; possibly TRBD1 for D (5 bases). The CDR3 spans 15 residues. The V end lost 4 bases, the J end lost 0 bases, and 12 bases lay between the germline ends. Germline values: CDR1 SEHNR, CDR2 FQNEAQ (reference sequence). The CDR3 nucleotides read TGTGCCAGCAGCTCCGCGACAGCTATGAACACTGAAGCTTTCTTT. It is translated as CASSSATAMNTEAFF.

This clonotype was picked up many times. The genes are TRBV29-1 and TRBJ2-1; perhaps TRBD2 as D (7 bases). Germline V gene data show CDR1 as SQVTM and CDR2 as ANQGSEA. V lost 3 bases and J 7 bases, leaving 16 bases between the germline ends. The CDR3 contains 14 residues. This chain's CDR3 is CSVDPRGPGNEQFF. CDR3 coding DNA: TGCAGCGTTGACCCGCGGGGGCCGGGGAATGAGCAGTTCTTC.

This clonotype came up many times. This chain links TRBV6-1 with TRBJ1-4, with TRBD1 matching over 7 bases. The CDR3 consists of 14 residues. V dropped 7 bases and J dropped 8; count of bases not matched to a gene: 10. Germline CDR1 is MNHNS and CDR2 is SASEGT. The DNA of the CDR3 is TGTGCCAGCAAGTCCGCCGGGACAGCGGAAAAACTGTTTTTT. This encodes CASKSAGTAEKLFF.